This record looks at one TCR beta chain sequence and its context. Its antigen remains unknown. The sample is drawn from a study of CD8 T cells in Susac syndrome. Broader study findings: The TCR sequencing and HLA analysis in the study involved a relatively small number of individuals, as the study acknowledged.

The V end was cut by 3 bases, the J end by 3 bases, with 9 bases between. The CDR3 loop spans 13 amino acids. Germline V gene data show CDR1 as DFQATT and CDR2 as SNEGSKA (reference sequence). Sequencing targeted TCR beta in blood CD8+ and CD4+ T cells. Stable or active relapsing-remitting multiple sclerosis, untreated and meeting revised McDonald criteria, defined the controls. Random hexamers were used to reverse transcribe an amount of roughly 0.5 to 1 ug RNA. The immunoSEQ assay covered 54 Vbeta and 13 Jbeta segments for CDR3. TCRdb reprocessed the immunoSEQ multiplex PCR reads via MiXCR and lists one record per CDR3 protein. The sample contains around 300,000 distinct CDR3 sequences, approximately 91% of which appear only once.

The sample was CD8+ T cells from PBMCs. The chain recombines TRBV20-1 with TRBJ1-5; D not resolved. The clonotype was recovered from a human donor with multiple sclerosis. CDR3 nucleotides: TGCAGTGCTAGCGACGGGATCAATCAGCCCCAGCATTTT. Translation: CSASDGINQPQHF.